The T cell receptor (beta chain) under discussion was sequenced for a study of beta chain features in type 1 diabetes. Across the whole study: Patients looked much like healthy donors when it came to age, gender and cell yields.

Expressed TCRB transcripts were sequenced because the entire RNA isolate underwent reverse transcription. TCRdb's copy holds only in-frame clones and misses some; the assay was immunoSEQ multiplex PCR. The sample contains fewer than 500,000 clones, 14% of which appear only once. Concerning this clone: What it binds is unknown. Other DNA sequences in this specimen translate into the identical CDR3.

The study, taken as a whole, reports: VDJ junctions sequenced from type 1 diabetes patients showed fewer insertions and more deletions.

The V gene's germline CDR1 is MGHRA and CDR2 YSYEKL. The V and J ends lost 1 base and 5 bases, in that order; junction bases with no gene match: 4. There are 14 residues in the CDR3. The receptor comes from a man between 25 and 39 years old in good health. The material sequenced was naive CD4+ T cells from blood. J is TRBJ2-5 and V is TRBV4-1; TRBD1 matches at 7 bases. The CDR3 region has the DNA TGCGCCAGCAGCCAAGGACAGGGCGGCGAGACCCAGTACTTC. This gives the protein CASSQGQGGETQYF.